A selection of T cell receptor beta chains follows, all from one sample in a study of T-cell memory formation after mild COVID-19. One entry per CDR3 protein results from TCRdb running MiXCR on the 5' RACE reads. Of 250,000 to 300,000 distinct CDR3 sequences in the sample, under 20% are singletons; the top ten hold approximately 25%. Sequenced: PBMCs or a T cell subset sorted from them (not recorded which). These receptor sequences come from a man aged 18 to 30 who had mild COVID-19 (a few samples of this study predate the infection). Cell type and time point are not known. Both conserved end residues are part of each CDR3. Fields, in order: clone size, V gene, J gene, D gene, CDR3 DNA, CDR3 protein. The D gene is left open where the match is weak. For some rows the clone size is stated as once, few or many, or as a class when expanded; others skip it.

.	TRBV3-1	TRBJ1-2	.	TGTGCCAGCTCGAACAGGGACTATGGCTACACCTTC	CASSNRDYGYTF
.	TRBV5-1	TRBJ1-5	.	TGCGCCAGCAGCTCCGGACAGCAGAATCAGCCCCAGCATTTT	CASSSGQQNQPQHF
few	TRBV7-9	TRBJ1-2	.	TGTGCCAGCAGCAGGGTTTCCCTTGAGTATGGCTACACCTTC	CASSRVSLEYGYTF
.	TRBV25-1	TRBJ2-5	.	TGTGCCAGCAGCGGTAGTAATCGGGGGGCTCAAGAGACCCAGTACTTC	CASSGSNRGAQETQYF
.	TRBV5-1	TRBJ2-5	.	TGCGCCAGCAGTATTCCGTCCTCGGGAGAGACCCAGTACTTC	CASSIPSSGETQYF
.	TRBV6-2/TRBV6-3	TRBJ2-2	.	TGTGCCAGCAGTAGTACTCGGAGGTGGACCGGGGAGCTGTTTTTT	CASSSTRRWTGELFF
many	TRBV7-9	TRBJ1-1	.	TGTGCCAGCAGCTTCGCGGGGACTGAAGCTTTCTTT	CASSFAGTEAFF
.	TRBV6-6	TRBJ1-2	.	TGTGCCAGCATCCTGACAGGACTAACCTATGGCTACACCTTC	CASILTGLTYGYTF
few	TRBV4-1	TRBJ2-2	.	TGCGCCAGCAGCCCCCGAGGGGACGGGGAGCTGTTTTTT	CASSPRGDGELFF
.	TRBV27	TRBJ1-6	.	TGTGCCAGCAGTTTTCTTTCGGGGGTTAATTCACCCCTCCACTTT	CASSFLSGVNSPLHF
.	TRBV9	TRBJ1-1	.	TGTGCCAGCAGCCCCATCCCAGTGAACACTGAAGCTTTCTTT	CASSPIPVNTEAFF
few	TRBV7-6	TRBJ2-4	TRBD2	TGTGCCAGCAGCTTGGACCCGGGACTAGCCATTCAGTACTTC	CASSLDPGLAIQYF
.	TRBV27	TRBJ1-1	TRBD1	TGTGCCAGCAGTGCCGCCGGGACAGGGGAGAAAGCTTTCTTT	CASSAAGTGEKAFF
.	TRBV6-5	TRBJ2-3	.	TGTGCCAGCAGGACGGGGCAAGCAGCAGATACGCAGTATTTT	CASRTGQAADTQYF
many	TRBV12-3/TRBV12-4	TRBJ1-2	.	TGTGCCAGCAGACCGGACGGTGCCTATGGCTACACCTTC	CASRPDGAYGYTF
many	TRBV27	TRBJ2-7	.	TGTGCCAGCAGTTTGTACAGCTCCTACGAGCAGTACTTC	CASSLYSSYEQYF
.	TRBV4-2	TRBJ1-4	.	TGTGCCAGCAGCCAAGATCCGGGGGTCGCTAATGAAAAACTGTTTTTT	CASSQDPGVANEKLFF